This TCR beta chain originates from a study of blood T cell repertoires in COVID-19. Study-level background: COVID-19 samples from acute and convalescent phases originated in the United States, Italy and Spain. T cells, B-cell-depleted T cells, or PBMCs supplied cDNA or gDNA.

The germline gives CDR1 SGHNT, CDR2 YYREEE (reference sequence). The V gene lost 4 bases and the J gene lost 3 bases, with 10 bases spanning the gap. This CDR3 is built from 13 residues. Original analysis: Scientists estimated how many nucleated cells there were by amplifying reference gene primers. Produced via immunoSEQ multiplex PCR; TCRdb's table is partial and in-frame only. That table gives V, J and clone size, and the DNA gave D and trimming. The data show approximately 140,000 clones, over 80% seen once. This TCR derives from a human donor in a cohort sampled during active COVID-19. Sequenced input: peripheral blood. The chain couples TRBV5-4 to TRBJ1-1; D is ambiguous. CDR3 bases: TGTGCCAGCAGCCTCGCGAGGCACACTGAAGCTTTCTTT. This sequence encodes CASSLARHTEAFF.